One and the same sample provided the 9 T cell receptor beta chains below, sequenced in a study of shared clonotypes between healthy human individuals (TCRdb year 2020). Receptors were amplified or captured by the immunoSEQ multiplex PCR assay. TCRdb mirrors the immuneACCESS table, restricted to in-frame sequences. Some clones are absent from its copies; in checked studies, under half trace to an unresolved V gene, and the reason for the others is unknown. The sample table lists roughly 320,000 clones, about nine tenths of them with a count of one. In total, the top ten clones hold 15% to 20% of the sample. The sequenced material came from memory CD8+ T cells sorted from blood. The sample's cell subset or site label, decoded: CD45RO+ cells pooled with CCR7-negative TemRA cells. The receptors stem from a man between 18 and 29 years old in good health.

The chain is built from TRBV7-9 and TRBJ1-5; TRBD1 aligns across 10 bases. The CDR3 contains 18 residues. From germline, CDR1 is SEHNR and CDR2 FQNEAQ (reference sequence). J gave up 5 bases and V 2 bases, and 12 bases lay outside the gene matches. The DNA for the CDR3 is TGTGCCAGCAGCTTATCAATCCGGGACAGGGGTGTCGATCAGCCCCAGCATTTT. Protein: CASSLSIRDRGVDQPQHF.

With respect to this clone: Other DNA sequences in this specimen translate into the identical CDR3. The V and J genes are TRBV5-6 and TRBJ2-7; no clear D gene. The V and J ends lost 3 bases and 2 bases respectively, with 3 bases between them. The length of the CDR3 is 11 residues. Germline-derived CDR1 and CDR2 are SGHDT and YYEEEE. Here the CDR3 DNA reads TGTGCCAGCAGCTCGACCTACGAGCAGTACTTC. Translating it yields CASSSTYEQYF.

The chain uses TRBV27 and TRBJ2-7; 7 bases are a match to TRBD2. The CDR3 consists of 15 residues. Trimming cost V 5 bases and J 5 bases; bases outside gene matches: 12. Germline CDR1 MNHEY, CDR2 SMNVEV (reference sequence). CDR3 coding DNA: TGTGCCAGCAGTGACTTTGGCGGGAGTCTCAACGAGCAGTACTTC. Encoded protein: CASSDFGGSLNEQYF.

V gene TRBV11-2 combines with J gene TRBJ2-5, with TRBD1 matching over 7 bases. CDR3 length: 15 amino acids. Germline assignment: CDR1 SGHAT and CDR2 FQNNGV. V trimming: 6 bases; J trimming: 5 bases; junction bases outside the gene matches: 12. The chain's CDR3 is CASRPGQVLIETQYF. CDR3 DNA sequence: TGTGCCAGCAGACCTGGACAGGTTCTTATCGAGACCCAGTACTTC.

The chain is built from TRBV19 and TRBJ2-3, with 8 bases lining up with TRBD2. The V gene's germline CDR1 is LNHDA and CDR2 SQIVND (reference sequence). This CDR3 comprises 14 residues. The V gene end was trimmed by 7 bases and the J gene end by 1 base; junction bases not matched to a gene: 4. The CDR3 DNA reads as TGTGCCAGTAAAGCGGGGGTGGGCACAGATACGCAGTATTTT. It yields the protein CASKAGVGTDTQYF.

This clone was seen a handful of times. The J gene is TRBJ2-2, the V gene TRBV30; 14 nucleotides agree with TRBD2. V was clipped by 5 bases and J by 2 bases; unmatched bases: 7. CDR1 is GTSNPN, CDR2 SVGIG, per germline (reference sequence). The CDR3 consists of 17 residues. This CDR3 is CAWAGLAGVVNTGELFF. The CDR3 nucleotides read TGTGCCTGGGCGGGACTAGCGGGAGTTGTAAACACCGGGGAGCTGTTTTTT.

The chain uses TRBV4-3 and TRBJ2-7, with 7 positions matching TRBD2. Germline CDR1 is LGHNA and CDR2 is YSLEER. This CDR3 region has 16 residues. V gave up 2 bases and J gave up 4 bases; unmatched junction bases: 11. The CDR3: CASSQQLAGEGYEQYF. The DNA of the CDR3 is TGCGCCAGCAGCCAACAGCTCGCGGGAGAAGGGTACGAGCAGTACTTC.

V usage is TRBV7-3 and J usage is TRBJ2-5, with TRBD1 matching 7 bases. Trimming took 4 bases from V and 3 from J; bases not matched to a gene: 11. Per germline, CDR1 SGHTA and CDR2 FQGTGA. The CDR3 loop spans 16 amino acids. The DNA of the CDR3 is TGTGCCAGCAGCTATACCTCCGGGACAGAAGAAGAGACCCAGTACTTC. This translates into CASSYTSGTEEETQYF. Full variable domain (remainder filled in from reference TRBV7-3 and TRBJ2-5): GAGVSQTPSNKVTEKGKYVELRCDPISGHTALYWYRQSLGQGPEFLIYFQGTGAADDSGLPNDRFFAVRPEGSVSTLKIQRTERGDSAVYLCASSYTSGTEEETQYFGPGTRLLVL.

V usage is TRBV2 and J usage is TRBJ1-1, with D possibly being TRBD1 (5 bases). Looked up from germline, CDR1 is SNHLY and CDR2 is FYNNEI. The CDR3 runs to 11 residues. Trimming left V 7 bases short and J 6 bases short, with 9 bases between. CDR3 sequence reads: CASTGDAEAFF. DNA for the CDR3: TGTGCCAGCACGGGGGACGCTGAAGCTTTCTTT.